A selection of T cell receptor beta chains follows, all from one sample in a study of beta chain features in type 1 diabetes. Generated by immunoSEQ multiplex PCR, the TCRdb table keeps only in-frame clones and is missing some. This sample yields hundreds of thousands of clones, of which over 12% are seen a single time; 0.03% to 0.045% belongs to the top ten. The sample comprised naive CD4+ T cells from blood. The receptors here all came from a young man with type 1 diabetes. Both conserved end residues are part of each CDR3. Each record gives: D gene, J gene, V gene, clone size, CDR3 protein, CDR3 DNA. A D gene is named only where the DNA matches it firmly. Clone size is given for some rows only: seen once, a few or many times, or a class if the clone is expanded.

d_call: -
j_call: TRBJ2-5
v_call: TRBV10-3
clone_size: -
cdr3_aa: CAISAGQKETQYF
cdr3_nt: TGTGCCATCAGTGCGGGACAAAAAGAGACCCAGTACTTC

d_call: -
j_call: TRBJ2-5
v_call: TRBV1
clone_size: few
cdr3_aa: CTSSQGLAGGPQETQYF
cdr3_nt: TGCACCAGCAGCCAGGGGCTAGCGGGGGGGCCCCAAGAGACCCAGTACTTC

d_call: TRBD1
j_call: TRBJ1-6
v_call: TRBV30
clone_size: -
cdr3_aa: CAQQGQGFSPLHF
cdr3_nt: TGTGCCCAGCAGGGACAGGGGTTTTCACCCCTCCACTTT

d_call: TRBD1
j_call: TRBJ2-5
v_call: TRBV7-2
clone_size: once
cdr3_aa: CASSSPPGTGSYETQYF
cdr3_nt: TGTGCCAGCAGCTCCCCCCCCGGGACAGGGAGTTACGAGACCCAGTACTTC

d_call: -
j_call: TRBJ2-1
v_call: TRBV7-2
clone_size: few
cdr3_aa: CASTPGAGDYNEQFF
cdr3_nt: TGTGCCAGCACCCCCGGGGCGGGTGACTACAATGAGCAGTTCTTC

d_call: TRBD2
j_call: TRBJ2-3
v_call: TRBV28
clone_size: -
cdr3_aa: CASSLAGGTDTQYF
cdr3_nt: TGTGCCAGCAGTTTAGCGGGGGGCACAGATACGCAGTATTTT

d_call: -
j_call: TRBJ2-1
v_call: TRBV11-2
clone_size: -
cdr3_aa: CASSSSWRLSSYNEQFF
cdr3_nt: TGTGCCAGCAGCTCCTCTTGGCGGCTAAGCTCCTACAATGAGCAGTTCTTC

d_call: -
j_call: TRBJ2-3
v_call: TRBV4-3
clone_size: -
cdr3_aa: CASSRNAGRGTDTQYF
cdr3_nt: TGCGCCAGCAGCCGGAACGCAGGGAGGGGGACAGATACGCAGTATTTT

d_call: TRBD1
j_call: TRBJ1-1
v_call: TRBV29-1
clone_size: -
cdr3_aa: CSVEDRVGLNTEAFF
cdr3_nt: TGCAGCGTTGAGGACAGGGTGGGATTGAACACTGAAGCTTTCTTT

d_call: TRBD2
j_call: TRBJ2-1
v_call: TRBV5-1
clone_size: -
cdr3_aa: CASSFTIASGRSEQFF
cdr3_nt: TGCGCCAGCAGCTTTACGATTGCTAGCGGGAGATCTGAGCAGTTCTTC

d_call: -
j_call: TRBJ2-1
v_call: TRBV29-1
clone_size: few
cdr3_aa: CSVGVPAANEQFF
cdr3_nt: TGCAGCGTTGGAGTCCCTGCCGCCAATGAGCAGTTCTTC

d_call: -
j_call: TRBJ1-2
v_call: TRBV25-1
clone_size: -
cdr3_aa: CASSESEGSGYTF
cdr3_nt: TGTGCCAGCAGTGAATCAGAGGGAAGCGGCTACACCTTC

d_call: -
j_call: TRBJ1-2
v_call: TRBV28
clone_size: few
cdr3_aa: CASSFKGNYGYTF
cdr3_nt: TGTGCCAGCAGTTTTAAGGGAAACTATGGCTACACCTTC

d_call: -
j_call: TRBJ1-2
v_call: TRBV15
clone_size: -
cdr3_aa: CATSVTQGWYGYTF
cdr3_nt: TGTGCCACCAGCGTTACACAGGGTTGGTATGGCTACACCTTC

d_call: -
j_call: TRBJ2-3
v_call: TRBV14
clone_size: -
cdr3_aa: CASSHRGSTDTQYF
cdr3_nt: TGTGCCAGCAGCCACAGGGGAAGCACAGATACGCAGTATTTT

d_call: -
j_call: TRBJ1-1
v_call: TRBV19
clone_size: few
cdr3_aa: CASSIAALSEAFF
cdr3_nt: TGTGCCAGTAGTATAGCGGCGCTTTCAGAAGCTTTCTTT

d_call: -
j_call: TRBJ2-3
v_call: TRBV5-1
clone_size: -
cdr3_aa: CASSLAGDTQYF
cdr3_nt: TGCGCCAGCAGCTTGGCGGGGGATACGCAGTATTTT

d_call: -
j_call: TRBJ2-7
v_call: TRBV7-2
clone_size: -
cdr3_aa: CASSLNGRSYEQYF
cdr3_nt: TGTGCCAGCAGCTTAAACGGCAGATCCTACGAGCAGTACTTC

d_call: TRBD1
j_call: TRBJ2-1
v_call: TRBV30
clone_size: -
cdr3_aa: CAWGNGQGTGQFF
cdr3_nt: TGTGCCTGGGGGAACGGACAGGGAACCGGTCAGTTCTTC

d_call: -
j_call: TRBJ1-1
v_call: TRBV2
clone_size: -
cdr3_aa: CASSKMSENTEAFF
cdr3_nt: TGTGCCAGCAGTAAGATGTCCGAGAACACTGAAGCTTTCTTT

d_call: -
j_call: TRBJ2-1
v_call: TRBV11-2
clone_size: -
cdr3_aa: CASILGGSGSYNEQFF
cdr3_nt: TGTGCCAGCATCCTGGGTGGATCTGGATCCTACAATGAGCAGTTCTTC

d_call: TRBD1
j_call: TRBJ2-5
v_call: TRBV6-1
clone_size: -
cdr3_aa: CASTGDRGETQYF
cdr3_nt: TGTGCCAGCACTGGGGACAGGGGTGAGACCCAGTACTTC

d_call: -
j_call: TRBJ1-6
v_call: TRBV25-1
clone_size: few
cdr3_aa: CASSDGQGSSYNSPLHF
cdr3_nt: TGTGCCAGCAGTGACGGCCAGGGGAGCTCCTATAATTCACCCCTCCACTTT

d_call: -
j_call: TRBJ2-3
v_call: TRBV6-1
clone_size: few
cdr3_aa: CASSDGQTSTDTQYF
cdr3_nt: TGTGCCAGCAGTGACGGACAGACTAGCACAGATACGCAGTATTTT

d_call: -
j_call: TRBJ1-1
v_call: TRBV19
clone_size: few
cdr3_aa: CASLWGGGTEAFF
cdr3_nt: TGTGCCAGCTTGTGGGGGGGAGGGACTGAAGCTTTCTTT

d_call: -
j_call: TRBJ2-4
v_call: TRBV28
clone_size: few
cdr3_aa: CASSLSRLAKNIQYF
cdr3_nt: TGTGCCAGCAGTTTATCTAGGCTAGCCAAAAACATTCAGTACTTC

d_call: -
j_call: TRBJ1-1
v_call: TRBV5-4
clone_size: few
cdr3_aa: CASSPLTGHRTEAFF
cdr3_nt: TGTGCCAGCAGCCCACTGACAGGTCACCGCACTGAAGCTTTCTTT

d_call: -
j_call: TRBJ1-2
v_call: TRBV19
clone_size: -
cdr3_aa: CATSTGDGYTF
cdr3_nt: TGTGCCACAAGTACGGGTGATGGCTACACCTTC

d_call: TRBD1
j_call: TRBJ2-5
v_call: TRBV13
clone_size: -
cdr3_aa: CASSPGQGTRGQETQYF
cdr3_nt: TGTGCCAGCAGCCCCGGACAGGGGACCAGGGGACAAGAGACCCAGTACTTC

d_call: -
j_call: TRBJ1-1
v_call: TRBV18
clone_size: few
cdr3_aa: CASSPAVGRGTEAFF
cdr3_nt: TGTGCCAGCTCACCGGCCGTCGGGAGGGGAACTGAAGCTTTCTTT

d_call: TRBD1
j_call: TRBJ2-1
v_call: TRBV18
clone_size: few
cdr3_aa: CASSVQGANYNEQFF
cdr3_nt: TGTGCCAGCTCAGTACAGGGGGCAAACTACAATGAGCAGTTCTTC

d_call: -
j_call: TRBJ2-6
v_call: TRBV2
clone_size: few
cdr3_aa: CASSEEGSGANVLTF
cdr3_nt: TGTGCCAGCAGTGAAGAAGGCTCTGGGGCCAACGTCCTGACTTTC

d_call: -
j_call: TRBJ1-2
v_call: TRBV4-3
clone_size: few
cdr3_aa: CASSQDNNYGYTF
cdr3_nt: TGCGCCAGCAGCCAAGATAACAACTATGGCTACACCTTC

d_call: -
j_call: TRBJ2-1
v_call: TRBV23-1
clone_size: few
cdr3_aa: CASSQRDCPYNEQFF
cdr3_nt: TGCGCCAGCAGTCAGCGGGACTGCCCCTACAATGAGCAGTTCTTC

d_call: -
j_call: TRBJ1-1
v_call: TRBV7-9
clone_size: few
cdr3_aa: CASSPRQGLLDTEAFF
cdr3_nt: TGTGCCAGCAGCCCACGTCAGGGGCTGTTGGACACTGAAGCTTTCTTT

d_call: TRBD1
j_call: TRBJ1-5
v_call: TRBV29-1
clone_size: -
cdr3_aa: CSVRQGIQPQHF
cdr3_nt: TGCAGCGTCAGACAGGGGATTCAGCCCCAGCATTTT

d_call: -
j_call: TRBJ1-5
v_call: TRBV11-2
clone_size: -
cdr3_aa: CASSLVWRGNQPQHF
cdr3_nt: TGTGCCAGCAGCTTAGTTTGGAGGGGCAATCAGCCCCAGCATTTT

d_call: -
j_call: TRBJ2-1
v_call: TRBV30
clone_size: -
cdr3_aa: CAWSGQGRNEQFF
cdr3_nt: TGTGCCTGGAGTGGGCAGGGACGGAATGAGCAGTTCTTC

d_call: -
j_call: TRBJ1-3
v_call: TRBV23-1
clone_size: -
cdr3_aa: CASLLLSGNTIYF
cdr3_nt: TGCGCCAGTCTCCTCCTCTCTGGAAACACCATATATTTT

d_call: TRBD2
j_call: TRBJ2-4
v_call: TRBV7-2
clone_size: -
cdr3_aa: CASTPAGLKNIQYF
cdr3_nt: TGTGCCAGCACCCCAGCGGGACTCAAAAACATTCAGTACTTC

d_call: -
j_call: TRBJ2-4
v_call: TRBV30
clone_size: -
cdr3_aa: CAWSVHGTNIQYF
cdr3_nt: TGTGCCTGGAGTGTACATGGTACGAACATTCAGTACTTC

d_call: -
j_call: TRBJ1-2
v_call: TRBV14
clone_size: few
cdr3_aa: CASSPSLSPHRYTF
cdr3_nt: TGTGCCAGCAGCCCCTCCTTAAGTCCCCACCGCTACACCTTC

d_call: -
j_call: TRBJ2-1
v_call: TRBV9
clone_size: -
cdr3_aa: CASSVVLGSYNEQFF
cdr3_nt: TGTGCCAGCAGCGTAGTGCTTGGTTCCTACAATGAGCAGTTCTTC

d_call: -
j_call: TRBJ2-7
v_call: TRBV29-1
clone_size: -
cdr3_aa: CSVTLPTTYEQYF
cdr3_nt: TGCAGCGTTACTTTACCGACTACCTACGAGCAGTACTTC